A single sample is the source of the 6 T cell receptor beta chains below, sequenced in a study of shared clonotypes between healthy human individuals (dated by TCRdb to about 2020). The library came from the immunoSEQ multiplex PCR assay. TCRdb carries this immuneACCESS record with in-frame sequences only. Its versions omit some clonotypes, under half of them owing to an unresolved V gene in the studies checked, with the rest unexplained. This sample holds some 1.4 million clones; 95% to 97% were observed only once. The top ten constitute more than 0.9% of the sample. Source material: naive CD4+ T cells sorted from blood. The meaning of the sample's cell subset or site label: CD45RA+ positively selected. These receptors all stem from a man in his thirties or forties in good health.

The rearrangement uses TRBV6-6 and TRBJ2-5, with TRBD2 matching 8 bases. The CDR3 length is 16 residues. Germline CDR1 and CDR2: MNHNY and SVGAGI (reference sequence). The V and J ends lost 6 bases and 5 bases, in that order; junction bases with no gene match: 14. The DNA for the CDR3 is TGTGCCAGCAGGAGACCGGGACTAGGGGGGTTGGAGACCCAGTACTTC. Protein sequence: CASRRPGLGGLETQYF.

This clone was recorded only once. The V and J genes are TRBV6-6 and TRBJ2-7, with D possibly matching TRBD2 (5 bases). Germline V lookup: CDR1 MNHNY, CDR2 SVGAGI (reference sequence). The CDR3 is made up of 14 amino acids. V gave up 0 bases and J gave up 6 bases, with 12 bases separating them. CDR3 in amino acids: CASSYSRGGTEQYF. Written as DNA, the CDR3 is TGTGCCAGCAGTTACTCGAGAGGAGGTACCGAGCAGTACTTC.

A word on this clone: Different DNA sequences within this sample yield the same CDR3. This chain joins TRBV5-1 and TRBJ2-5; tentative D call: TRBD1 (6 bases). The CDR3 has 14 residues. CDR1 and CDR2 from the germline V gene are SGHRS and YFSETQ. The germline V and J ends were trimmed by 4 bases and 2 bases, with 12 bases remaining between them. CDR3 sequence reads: CASSLVQGQETQYF. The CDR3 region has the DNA TGCGCCAGCAGCCTGGTACAGGGACAAGAGACCCAGTACTTC.

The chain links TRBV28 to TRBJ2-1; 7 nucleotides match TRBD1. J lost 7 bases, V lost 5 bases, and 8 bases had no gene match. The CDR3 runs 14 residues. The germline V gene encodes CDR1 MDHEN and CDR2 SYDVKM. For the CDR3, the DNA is TGTGCCAGCAGTAGGACAGGTCAATATAATGAGCAGTTCTTC. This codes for CASSRTGQYNEQFF. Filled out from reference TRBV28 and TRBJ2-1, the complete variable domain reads DVKVTQSSRYLVKRTGEKVFLECVQDMDHENMFWYRQDPGLGLRLIYFSYDVKMKEKGDIPEGYSVSREKKERFSLILESASTNQTSMYLCASSRTGQYNEQFFGPGTRLTVL.

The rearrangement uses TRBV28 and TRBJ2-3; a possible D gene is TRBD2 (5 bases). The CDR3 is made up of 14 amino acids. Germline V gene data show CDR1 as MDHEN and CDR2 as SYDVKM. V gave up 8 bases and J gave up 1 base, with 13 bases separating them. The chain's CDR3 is CASLPGFRTDTQYF. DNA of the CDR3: TGTGCCAGCCTTCCGGGATTTCGCACAGATACGCAGTATTTT.

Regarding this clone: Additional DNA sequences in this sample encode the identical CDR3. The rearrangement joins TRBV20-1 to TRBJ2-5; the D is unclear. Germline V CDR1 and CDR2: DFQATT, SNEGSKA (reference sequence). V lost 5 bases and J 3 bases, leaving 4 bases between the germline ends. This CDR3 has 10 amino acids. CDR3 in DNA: TGCAGTGCTTCCGAAGAGACCCAGTACTTC. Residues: CSASEETQYF.